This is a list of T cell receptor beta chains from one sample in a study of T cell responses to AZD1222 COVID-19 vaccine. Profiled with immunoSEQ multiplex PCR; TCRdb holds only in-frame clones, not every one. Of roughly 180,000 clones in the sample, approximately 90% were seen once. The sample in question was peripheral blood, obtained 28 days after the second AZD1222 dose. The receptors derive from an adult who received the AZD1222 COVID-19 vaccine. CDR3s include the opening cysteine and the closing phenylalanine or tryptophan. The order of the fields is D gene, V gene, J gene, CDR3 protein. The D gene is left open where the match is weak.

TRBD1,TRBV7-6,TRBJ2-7,CASSSLGQAYEQYF
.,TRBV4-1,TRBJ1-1,CASSQDLGVSEAFF
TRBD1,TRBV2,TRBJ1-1,CASRGQGTLNTEAFF
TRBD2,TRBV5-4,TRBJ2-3,CASRPTLAGGRIDTQYF
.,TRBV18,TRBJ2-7,CASSPGQRGVQYF
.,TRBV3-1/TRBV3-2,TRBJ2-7,CASSHGTAGSYEQYF
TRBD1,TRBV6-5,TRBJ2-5,CASKRTGGGETQYF
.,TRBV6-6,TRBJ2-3,CASSLPLSTDTQYF
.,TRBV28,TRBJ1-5,CASRLRGYSNQPQHF
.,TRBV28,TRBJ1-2,CASSFRGINYGYTF
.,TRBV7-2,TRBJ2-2,CASTLRTTGELFF
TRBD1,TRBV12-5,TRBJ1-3,CASGSKQGVINTIYF